One and the same sample provided the 5 T cell receptor beta chains below, sequenced in a study of blood T cell repertoires in COVID-19. The repertoire was sequenced with immunoSEQ multiplex PCR; TCRdb's copy has only in-frame clones and lacks some. The table shows about 95,000 clones, with about 89% occurring only once. The sequenced material came from peripheral blood. Every receptor here comes from a man in his 60s with COVID-19, enrolled during active disease.

V is TRBV27 and J is TRBJ2-1, with TRBD2 matching over 8 bases. The CDR3 loop spans 14 amino acids. Germline V gene data show CDR1 as MNHEY and CDR2 as SMNVEV (reference sequence). J gave up 6 bases and V 3 bases, and 4 bases lay outside the gene matches. CDR3 sequence: CASSLAGGVNEQFF. In DNA, the CDR3 is TGTGCCAGCAGTTTGGCGGGAGGCGTCAATGAGCAGTTCTTC.

This clone was found once. This chain links TRBV6-5 with TRBJ2-7; 7 bases are a match to TRBD1. The CDR3 extends over 13 amino acids. V dropped 7 bases and J dropped 6; count of bases not matched to a gene: 9. Germline CDR1 reads MNHEY; CDR2 reads SVGAGI. The CDR3 sequence is CASTLTGLGEQYF. DNA for the CDR3: TGTGCCAGCACCTTGACAGGGTTAGGCGAGCAGTACTTC.

The V gene is TRBV24-1, the J gene TRBJ2-6; D is undetermined. Trimming stripped 12 bases from V and 4 bases from J, with 9 bases between. This CDR3 has 12 residues. The germline V gene has CDR1 KGHDR and CDR2 SFDVKD. CDR3 bases: TGTGCCGCCGGGTGGGGGGCCAACGTCCTGACTTTC. This encodes CAAGWGANVLTF.

The gene calls are TRBV29-1 and TRBJ2-7; 7 bases match TRBD1. CDR1 and CDR2 from the germline V gene are SQVTM and ANQGSEA. The CDR3 loop spans 15 amino acids. With 1 base clipped from V and 6 bases from J, the junction kept 12 bases outside the gene matches. The CDR3 nucleotides are TGCAGCGTTGAAGTTGCGGCAGGGGGAAGTGGCGAGCAGTACTTC. Translated, it gives CSVEVAAGGSGEQYF.

The chain combines TRBV11-3 with TRBJ2-3; a weak D match, TRBD2 (5 bases). V gave up 0 bases and J gave up 4 bases, with 17 bases separating them. CDR3 length equals 17 residues. Germline assignment: CDR1 SGHNT and CDR2 YENEEA. CDR3 region: CASSLESVGVGSDTQYF. For the CDR3, the DNA is TGTGCCAGCAGCTTAGAATCGGTGGGAGTAGGGTCAGATACGCAGTATTTT.